This T cell receptor beta chain was sequenced during a study of blood T cell repertoires in COVID-19. The germline V and J ends were trimmed by 0 bases and 8 bases, with 13 bases remaining between them. CDR1 is SGHDN, CDR2 FVKESK, per germline. This CDR3 has 14 residues. Assay used: immunoSEQ multiplex PCR; TCRdb lists only in-frame clones, some missing. This sample has 200,000 or so clones; roughly 85% occur once, and the top ten carry roughly 5%. The TCR sequence derives from a woman aged 45-59 years who had been exposed to COVID-19. What was sequenced was PBMCs or T cells enriched from blood (not recorded which). This sequence joins TRBV14 and TRBJ1-2, with no clear D. The CDR3 sequence is CASSQDLRGLGYTF. For the CDR3, the DNA is TGTGCCAGCAGCCAAGATTTGAGAGGACTCGGCTACACCTTC. The full variable domain, rest sourced from reference TRBV14 and TRBJ1-2, is EAGVTQFPSHSVIEKGQTVTLRCDPISGHDNLYWYRRVMGKEIKFLLHFVKESKQDESGMPNNRFLAERTGGTYSTLKVQPAELEDSGVYFCASSQDLRGLGYTFGSGTRLTVV.